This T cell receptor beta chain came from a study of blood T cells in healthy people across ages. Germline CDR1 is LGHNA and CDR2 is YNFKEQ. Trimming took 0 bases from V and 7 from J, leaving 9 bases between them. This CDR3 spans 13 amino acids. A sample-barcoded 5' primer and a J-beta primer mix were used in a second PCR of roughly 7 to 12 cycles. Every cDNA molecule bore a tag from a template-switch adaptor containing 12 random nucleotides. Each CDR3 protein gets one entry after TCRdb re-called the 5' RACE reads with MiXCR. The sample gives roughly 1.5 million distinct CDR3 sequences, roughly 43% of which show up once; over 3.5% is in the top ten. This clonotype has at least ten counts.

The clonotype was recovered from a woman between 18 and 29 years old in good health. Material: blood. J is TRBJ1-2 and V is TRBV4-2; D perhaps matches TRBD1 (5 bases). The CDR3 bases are TGTGCCAGCAGCCAAGATTCAGGGTTTGGCTACACCTTC. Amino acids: CASSQDSGFGYTF.